This TCR beta chain was found in a study of blood T cells in healthy people across ages. General study points: TCR beta diversity was tightly associated with the proportion of naive T cells.

The table lists this clonotype with a few counts. The antigen is not known. Germline V gene sequence: CDR1 LGHNA, CDR2 YNFKEQ. Trimming removed 0 bases from V and 3 bases from J, with 15 bases in between. The CDR3 is 16 residues long. PCR was performed a second time for about 6 to 12 cycles using a sample-barcoded 5' primer and a J-beta primer mix. From the 5' RACE reads, TCRdb called clonotypes with MiXCR, one entry per CDR3 protein. This table holds about 2 million distinct CDR3 sequences, less than 50% found once. This TCR was sampled from a woman aged 35 to 49 in good health. The chain employs TRBV4-2 and TRBJ2-7, with D unclear. The sequencing sample was made of blood. CDR3 loop: CASSQETGFRFYEQYF. DNA of the CDR3: TGTGCCAGCAGCCAAGAAACGGGCTTCCGATTCTACGAGCAGTACTTC.